The clone carrying this TCR beta chain was seen only a few times. The method was immunoSEQ multiplex PCR; TCRdb's version includes in-frame clones alone and lacks a portion of them. The data hold approximately 410,000 clones, with about 90% observed a single time. Treatment specified: about 20 received Ad26.COV2.S at low or high dose, single or two shots; about 5 received placebo; per-sample allocation not given. Collection of samples fell on day 63 after the first vaccine or placebo injection. There are 11 residues in the CDR3. Trimming shortened V by 5 bases and J by 4 bases, and 5 bases separated the two germline ends. Germline V gene sequence: CDR1 SGHTA, CDR2 FQGNSA. The sample belongs to a study of Ad26.COV2.S vaccination and SARS-CoV-2 variants.

The chain recombines TRBV7-2 with TRBJ1-2; D gene uncertain. The material sequenced was peripheral blood, taken in a trial of Ad26.COV2.S vaccine versus placebo. This TCR was recovered from a person aged 18-65 years who received the Ad26.COV2.S COVID-19 vaccine or a placebo. This chain's CDR3 is CASSPAYGYTF. CDR3 sequence (DNA): TGTGCCAGCAGCCCGGCCTATGGCTACACCTTC.